This is a list of T cell receptor beta chains from one sample in a study of beta chain features in type 1 diabetes. The table came from immunoSEQ multiplex PCR; TCRdb's copy has only in-frame clones and leaves some out. The sample lists 350,000 to 450,000 clones, around 15% seen once, with approximately 0.02% in the top ten. Sequences were obtained from naive CD4+ T cells from blood. The receptor set was obtained from a woman under 30 in good health. CDR3s include the opening cysteine and the closing phenylalanine or tryptophan.

j_call v_call cdr3_aa
TRBJ1-1 TRBV30 CSGTAGMNTEAFF
TRBJ2-1 TRBV27 CASRRQPSSYNEQFF
TRBJ2-7 TRBV2 CASSVLLGRYYEQYF
TRBJ1-2 TRBV30 CAWSSTQGADGYTF
TRBJ2-7 TRBV5-4 CASSLGGLSSYEQYF
TRBJ2-3 TRBV10-3 CAIGQGTDTQYF
TRBJ2-3 TRBV5-4 CASSSQGTDTQYF
TRBJ2-1 TRBV28 CASSFGGLGEQFF
TRBJ2-1 TRBV6-4 CASLGQGTGEQFF
TRBJ2-7 TRBV15 CATSPRGSVSYEQYF
TRBJ2-3 TRBV2 CASSEASGRLGQYF
TRBJ1-2 TRBV11-2 CASRMTGDGYTF
TRBJ2-7 TRBV18 CASSPAGRYEQYF